Below, 20 T cell receptor beta chains from the same sample are listed, as sequenced in a study of T cell responses to AZD1222 COVID-19 vaccine. Assay used: immunoSEQ multiplex PCR; TCRdb lists only in-frame clones, some missing. The sample records about 150,000 clones, roughly nine tenths being singletons. Sequences were derived from peripheral blood, sampled on day 0 of AZD1222 vaccination. Receptors originate from an adult in good health.

The chain combines TRBV7-9 with TRBJ1-4; D not certain. The CDR3 consists of 14 residues. Trimming removed 1 base from V and 5 bases from J, with 8 bases in between. Germline CDR1 SEHNR, CDR2 FQNEAQ (reference sequence). For the CDR3, the DNA is TGTGCCAGCAGCTTAGGTTCCGTGAATGAAAAACTGTTTTTT. Its protein is CASSLGSVNEKLFF.

The chain uses TRBV28 and TRBJ2-4, with 8 bases aligning to TRBD2. Germline V CDR1 and CDR2: MDHEN, SYDVKM. V shed 1 base and J 9 bases; nucleotides not matched to a gene: 8. The CDR3 has 15 residues. The CDR3 is CASSLFRAGVGIQYF. The CDR3 DNA is TGTGCCAGCAGTTTATTTAGAGCGGGAGTGGGCATTCAGTACTTC.

This chain connects TRBV20-1 to TRBJ1-2; D may be TRBD1 (5 bases). V lost 6 bases to trimming and J lost 4 bases, with 9 bases between them. CDR3 length: 11 residues. Germline V gene sequence: CDR1 DFQATT, CDR2 SNEGSKA (reference sequence). CDR3: CSARQSYGYTF. CDR3 in DNA: TGCAGTGCCAGACAGAGCTATGGCTACACCTTC.

The genes are TRBV5-4 and TRBJ1-4; 7 positions match TRBD1. CDR3 length: 15 amino acids. Unmatched junction bases numbered 7, after V lost 3 bases and J lost 5 bases. CDR1 is SGHNT, CDR2 YYREEE, per germline (reference sequence). The chain's CDR3 is CASSWGGQRNEKLFF. The DNA of the CDR3 is TGTGCCAGCAGCTGGGGGGGACAGCGGAATGAAAAACTGTTTTTT.

The rearrangement joins TRBV6-4 to TRBJ2-4; D is tentatively TRBD1 or TRBD2 (5 bases each). The CDR3 length is 12 residues. Trimming cost V 6 bases and J 9 bases, with 12 bases left between them. The germline CDR1 and CDR2 sequences are MRHNA and SNTAGT. CDR3 protein: CASRGVGGIQYF. The CDR3 DNA follows: TGTGCCAGCAGAGGAGTTGGGGGCATTCAGTACTTC.

This clone was recorded once. The gene calls are TRBV25-1 and TRBJ2-1, with a tentative D call TRBD1 (6 bases). Germline values: CDR1 MGHDK, CDR2 SYGVNS. Trimming shortened V by 6 bases and J by 4 bases, and 22 bases separated the two germline ends. CDR3 size: 17 residues. CDR3: CASSPRATGFAYNEQFF. DNA of the CDR3: TGTGCCAGCAGCCCAAGGGCCACAGGGTTCGCGTACAATGAGCAGTTCTTC.

The V and J genes are TRBV6-2 or TRBV6-3 and TRBJ1-1; the D gene is possibly TRBD1 (6 bases). The length of the CDR3 is 13 residues. The germline gives CDR1 MNHEY, CDR2 SVGEGT. V was clipped by 5 bases and J by 2 bases, with 9 bases between them. The CDR3 DNA reads TGTGCCAGCAGTCCGGACAGCAACACTGAAGCTTTCTTT. It codes for CASSPDSNTEAFF.

This clone came up a few times. V usage is TRBV7-2 and J usage is TRBJ1-3; maybe TRBD1 (5 bases). The CDR3 has 16 residues. The V end was cut by 5 bases, the J end by 2 bases, with 16 bases between. The germline V gene encodes CDR1 SGHTA and CDR2 FQGNSA. CDR3 sequence (DNA): TGTGCCAGCAGCCCTCGCGGGGGACCCCCTGGAAACACCATATATTTT. Translated, it gives CASSPRGGPPGNTIYF.

The genes are TRBV14 and TRBJ1-3, with D maybe TRBD1 (5 bases). V lost 2 bases to trimming and J lost 2 bases, with 13 bases between them. Germline lookup yields CDR1 SGHDN and CDR2 FVKESK. The CDR3 has 16 residues. In nucleotides, the CDR3 is TGTGCCAGCAGCCAAAGGGGCCCCCGGACTGGAAACACCATATATTTT. This gives the protein CASSQRGPRTGNTIYF.

This sequence joins TRBV7-9 and TRBJ1-5; 8 bases align to TRBD1. CDR1 and CDR2 from the germline V gene are SEHNR and FQNEAQ (reference sequence). The CDR3 contains 18 residues. The junction had 12 bases not matched to a gene; V was cut back by 5 bases and J by 0 bases. In DNA form, the CDR3 reads TGTGCCAGCAGCCACGGACAGGGCACAGGGCTTAGCAATCAGCCCCAGCATTTT. As protein: CASSHGQGTGLSNQPQHF.

J is TRBJ2-2 and V is TRBV14; D remains ambiguous. V was shortened by 6 bases and J by 4 bases, with 12 bases between the two germline ends. Germline loops: CDR1 SGHDN, CDR2 FVKESK. This CDR3 is 14 amino acids long. Written as DNA, the CDR3 is TGTGCCAGCAGTCGCCGGCCTATCACCGGGGAGCTGTTTTTT. Amino acids: CASSRRPITGELFF.

V usage is TRBV11-2 and J usage is TRBJ2-1; tentative D call: TRBD1 (5 bases). Per the germline V gene, CDR1 is SGHAT and CDR2 is FQNNGV. The germline V and J ends were trimmed by 2 bases and 4 bases, with 12 bases remaining between them. The CDR3 length is 15 residues. The CDR3 DNA is TGTGCCAGCAGCTTATTCGCGACAGATTACAATGAGCAGTTCTTC. As protein: CASSLFATDYNEQFF. The complete variable domain, with remaining parts taken from reference TRBV11-2 and TRBJ2-1, reads EAGVAQSPRYKIIEKRQSVAFWCNPISGHATLYWYQQILGQGPKLLIQFQNNGVVDDSQLPKDRFSAERLKGVDSTLKIQPAKLEDSAVYLCASSLFATDYNEQFFGPGTRLTVL.

The chain combines TRBV28 with TRBJ2-1, with 11 bases fitting TRBD2. Germline CDR1 MDHEN, CDR2 SYDVKM. V was clipped by 4 bases and J by 8 bases; unmatched bases: 13. The CDR3 loop spans 17 amino acids. This CDR3 is CASSYSYLAGGFDEQFF. Here the CDR3 DNA reads TGTGCCAGCAGTTACTCCTACCTAGCGGGAGGCTTCGATGAGCAGTTCTTC. Using reference TRBV28 and TRBJ2-1 for the parts outside the CDR3, the full variable domain is DVKVTQSSRYLVKRTGEKVFLECVQDMDHENMFWYRQDPGLGLRLIYFSYDVKMKEKGDIPEGYSVSREKKERFSLILESASTNQTSMYLCASSYSYLAGGFDEQFFGPGTRLTVL.

The chain combines TRBV2 with TRBJ1-2; D possibly corresponds to TRBD1 (5 bases). With 3 bases removed from V and 1 base from J, the gap between germline ends came to 21 bases. This CDR3 comprises 18 residues. The germline V gene has CDR1 SNHLY and CDR2 FYNNEI. CDR3 amino acids: CASSDGLGRNTVNYGYTF. CDR3 bases: TGTGCCAGCAGTGACGGGTTGGGACGGAATACAGTTAACTATGGCTACACCTTC. Full variable domain (rest looked up from reference TRBV2 and TRBJ1-2): EPEVTQTPSHQVTQMGQEVILRCVPISNHLYFYWYRQILGQKVEFLVSFYNNEISEKSEIFDDQFSVERPDGSNFTLKIRSTKLEDSAMYFCASSDGLGRNTVNYGYTFGSGTRLTVV.

The chain uses TRBV5-6 and TRBJ2-6; D may be TRBD1 (5 bases). The CDR3 runs 15 residues. Germline CDR1 reads SGHDT; CDR2 reads YYEEEE. V lost 2 bases, J lost 1 base, and 7 bases lay in between. The CDR3 DNA reads as TGTGCCAGCAGCTTAGGGGCGTCTGGGGCCAACGTCCTGACTTTC. This gives the protein CASSLGASGANVLTF.

The CDR3 protein is CAWHIPEGANEKLFF. In DNA form, the CDR3 reads TGTGCCTGGCACATCCCCGAGGGGGCTAATGAAAAACTGTTTTTT. The J gene is TRBJ1-4, the V gene TRBV30; weak D call: TRBD1 (6 bases). V dropped 5 bases and J dropped 3 bases, with 16 bases sitting between them. CDR3 size: 15 residues. Germline V gives CDR1 GTSNPN, CDR2 SVGIG (reference sequence).

This sequence joins TRBV7-9 and TRBJ1-2, with 10 bases that match TRBD1. Losses at the gene ends were 1 base for V and 4 bases for J; bases not matched to a gene: 3. Per the germline V gene, CDR1 is SEHNR and CDR2 is FQNEAQ (reference sequence). The CDR3 has 15 residues. The CDR3 bases are TGTGCCAGCAGCTTAGAAGGGACAGGGGCCTATGGCTACACCTTC. Residues: CASSLEGTGAYGYTF.

V is TRBV27 and J is TRBJ2-3, with 7 bases matching TRBD2. The CDR3 consists of 15 residues. Germline CDR1 MNHEY, CDR2 SMNVEV (reference sequence). Unmatched junction bases numbered 3, after V lost 2 bases and J lost 1 base. CDR3 sequence: CASSLRLAGTDTQYF. The CDR3, as DNA: TGTGCCAGCAGTTTACGGCTAGCGGGCACAGATACGCAGTATTTT.

The V gene is TRBV29-1, the J gene TRBJ1-5; TRBD1 agrees at 10 bases. Trimming took 5 bases from V and 1 from J; bases not matched to a gene: 2. The CDR3 is made up of 14 amino acids. Germline V gene sequence: CDR1 SQVTM, CDR2 ANQGSEA. The chain's CDR3 is CSVLTGGSNQPQHF. CDR3 DNA: TGCAGCGTTCTGACAGGGGGCAGCAATCAGCCCCAGCATTTT.

Details on this clone: The sample has other DNA sequences that encode this CDR3 too. V gene TRBV20-1 combines with J gene TRBJ1-2; D is uncertain. Trimming pared 3 bases from V and 5 bases from J, leaving 4 bases between. There are 10 residues in the CDR3. CDR1 and CDR2 (germline): DFQATT, SNEGSKA (reference sequence). The CDR3 sequence is CSARNYGYTF. In DNA, the CDR3 is TGCAGTGCTAGGAATTATGGCTACACCTTC.